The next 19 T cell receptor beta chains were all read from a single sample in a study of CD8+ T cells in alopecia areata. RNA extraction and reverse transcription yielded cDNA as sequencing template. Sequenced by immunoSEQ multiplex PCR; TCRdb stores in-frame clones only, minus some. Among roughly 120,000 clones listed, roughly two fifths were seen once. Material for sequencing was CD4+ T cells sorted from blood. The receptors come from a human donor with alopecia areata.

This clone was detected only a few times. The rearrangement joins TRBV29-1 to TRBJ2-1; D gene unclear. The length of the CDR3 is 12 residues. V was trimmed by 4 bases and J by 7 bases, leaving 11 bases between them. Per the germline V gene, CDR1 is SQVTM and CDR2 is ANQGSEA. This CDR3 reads CSVGPKPNEQFF. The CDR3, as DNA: TGCAGCGTTGGGCCTAAGCCAAATGAGCAGTTCTTC.

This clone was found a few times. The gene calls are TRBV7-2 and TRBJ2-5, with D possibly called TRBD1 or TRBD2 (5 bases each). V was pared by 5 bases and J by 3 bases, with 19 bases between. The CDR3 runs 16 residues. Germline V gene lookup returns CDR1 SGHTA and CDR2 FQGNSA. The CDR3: CASSTGWDGWEETQYF. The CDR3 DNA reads TGTGCCAGCAGCACCGGGTGGGACGGCTGGGAAGAGACCCAGTACTTC.

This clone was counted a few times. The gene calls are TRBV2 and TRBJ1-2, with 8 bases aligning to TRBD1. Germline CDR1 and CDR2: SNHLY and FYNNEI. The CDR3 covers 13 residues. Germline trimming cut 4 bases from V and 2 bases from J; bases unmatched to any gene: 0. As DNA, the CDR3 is TGTGCCAGCAGTGGGACAGGGAACTATGGCTACACCTTC. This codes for CASSGTGNYGYTF.

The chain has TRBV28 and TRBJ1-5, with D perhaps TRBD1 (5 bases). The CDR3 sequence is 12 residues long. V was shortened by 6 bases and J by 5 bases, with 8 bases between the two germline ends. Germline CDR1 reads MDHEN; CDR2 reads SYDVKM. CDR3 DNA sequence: TGTGCCAGCAGGCTAGGGGATCAGCCCCAGCATTTT. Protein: CASRLGDQPQHF. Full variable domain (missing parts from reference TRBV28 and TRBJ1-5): DVKVTQSSRYLVKRTGEKVFLECVQDMDHENMFWYRQDPGLGLRLIYFSYDVKMKEKGDIPEGYSVSREKKERFSLILESASTNQTSMYLCASRLGDQPQHFGDGTRLSIL.

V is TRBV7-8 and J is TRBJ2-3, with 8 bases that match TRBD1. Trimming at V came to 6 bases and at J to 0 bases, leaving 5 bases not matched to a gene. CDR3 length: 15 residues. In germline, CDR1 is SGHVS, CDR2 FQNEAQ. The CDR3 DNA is TGTGCCAGCAGGCCAGGGGGCGCGAGCACAGATACGCAGTATTTT. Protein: CASRPGGASTDTQYF.

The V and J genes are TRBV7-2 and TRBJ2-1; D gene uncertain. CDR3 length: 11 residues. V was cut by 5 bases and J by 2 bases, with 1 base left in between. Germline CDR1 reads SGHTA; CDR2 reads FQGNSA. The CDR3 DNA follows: TGTGCCAGCAGCACCTACAATGAGCAGTTCTTC. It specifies CASSTYNEQFF.

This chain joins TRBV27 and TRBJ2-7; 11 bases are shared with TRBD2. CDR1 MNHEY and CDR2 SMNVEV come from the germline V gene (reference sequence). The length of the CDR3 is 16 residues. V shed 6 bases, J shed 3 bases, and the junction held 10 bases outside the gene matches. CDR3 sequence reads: CASRPAGTSGFYEQYF. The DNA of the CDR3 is TGTGCCAGCAGACCTGCAGGGACTAGCGGTTTCTACGAGCAGTACTTC.

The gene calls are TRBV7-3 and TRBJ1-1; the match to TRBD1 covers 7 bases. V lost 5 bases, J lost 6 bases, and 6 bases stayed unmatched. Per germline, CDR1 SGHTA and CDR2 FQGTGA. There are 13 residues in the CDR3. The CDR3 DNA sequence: TGTGCCAGCAGCACCCAGGGGGGGGCTGAAGCTTTCTTT. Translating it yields CASSTQGGAEAFF.

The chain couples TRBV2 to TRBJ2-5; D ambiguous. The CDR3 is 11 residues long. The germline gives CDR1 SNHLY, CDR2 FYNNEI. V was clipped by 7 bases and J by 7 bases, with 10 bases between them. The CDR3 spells CASTAEGTQYF. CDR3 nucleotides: TGTGCCAGCACGGCGGAAGGGACCCAGTACTTC.

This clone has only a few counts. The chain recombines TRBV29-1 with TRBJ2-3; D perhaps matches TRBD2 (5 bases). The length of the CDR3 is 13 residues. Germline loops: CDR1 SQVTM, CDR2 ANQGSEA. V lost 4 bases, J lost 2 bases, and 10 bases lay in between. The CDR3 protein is CSVGGRHTDTQYF. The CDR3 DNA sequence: TGCAGCGTTGGAGGGCGGCACACAGATACGCAGTATTTT.

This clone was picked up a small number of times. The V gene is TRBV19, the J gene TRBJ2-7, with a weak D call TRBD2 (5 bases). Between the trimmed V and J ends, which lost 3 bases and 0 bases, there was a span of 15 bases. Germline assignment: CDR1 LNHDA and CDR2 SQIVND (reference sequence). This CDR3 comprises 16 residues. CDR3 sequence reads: CASSMAGAGASYEQYF. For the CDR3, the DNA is TGTGCCAGTAGTATGGCGGGTGCAGGAGCCTCCTACGAGCAGTACTTC.

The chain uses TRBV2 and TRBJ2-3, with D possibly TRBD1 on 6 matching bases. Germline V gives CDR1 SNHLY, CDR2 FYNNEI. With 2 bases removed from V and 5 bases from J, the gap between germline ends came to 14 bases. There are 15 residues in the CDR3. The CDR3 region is CASSEMGAYGDTQYF. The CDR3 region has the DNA TGTGCCAGCAGTGAAATGGGGGCGTACGGAGATACGCAGTATTTT. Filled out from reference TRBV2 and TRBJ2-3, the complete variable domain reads EPEVTQTPSHQVTQMGQEVILRCVPISNHLYFYWYRQILGQKVEFLVSFYNNEISEKSEIFDDQFSVERPDGSNFTLKIRSTKLEDSAMYFCASSEMGAYGDTQYFGPGTRLTVL.

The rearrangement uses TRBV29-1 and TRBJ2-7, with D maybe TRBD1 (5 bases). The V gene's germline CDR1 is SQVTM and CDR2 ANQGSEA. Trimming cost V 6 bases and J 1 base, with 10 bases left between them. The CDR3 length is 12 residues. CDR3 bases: TGCAGCGTCATCAGGGATTCCTACGAGCAGTACTTC. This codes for CSVIRDSYEQYF.

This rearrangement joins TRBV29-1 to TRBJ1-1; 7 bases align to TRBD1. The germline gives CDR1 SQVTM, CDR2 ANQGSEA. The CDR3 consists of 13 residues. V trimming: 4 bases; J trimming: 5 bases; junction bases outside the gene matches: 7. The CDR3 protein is CSVVRQGKTEAFF. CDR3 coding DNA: TGCAGCGTTGTGAGACAGGGAAAAACTGAAGCTTTCTTT.

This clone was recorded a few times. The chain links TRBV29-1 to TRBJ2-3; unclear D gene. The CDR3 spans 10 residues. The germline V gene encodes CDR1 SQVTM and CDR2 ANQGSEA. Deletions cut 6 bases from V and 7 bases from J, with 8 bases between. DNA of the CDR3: TGCAGCGTAGTGCGGAATACGCAGTATTTT. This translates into CSVVRNTQYF.

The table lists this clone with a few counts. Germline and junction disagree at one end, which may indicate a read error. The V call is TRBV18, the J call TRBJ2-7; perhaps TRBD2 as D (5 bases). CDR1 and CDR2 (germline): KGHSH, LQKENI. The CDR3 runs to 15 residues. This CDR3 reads CASSPPLASSDEQYF. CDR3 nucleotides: TGTGCCAGCTCACCACCGTTGGCTAGCTCCGACGAGCAGTACTTC. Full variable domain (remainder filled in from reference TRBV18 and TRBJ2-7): NAGVMQNPRHLVRRRGQEARLRCSPMKGHSHVYWYRQLPEEGLKFMVYLQKENIIDESGMPKERFSAEFPKEGPSILRIQQVVRGDSAAYFCASSPPLASSDEQYFGPGTRLTVT.

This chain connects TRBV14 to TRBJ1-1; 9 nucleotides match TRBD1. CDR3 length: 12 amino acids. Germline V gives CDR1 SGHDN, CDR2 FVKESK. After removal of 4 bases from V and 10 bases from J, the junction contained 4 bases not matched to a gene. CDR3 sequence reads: CASSPPDRGAFF. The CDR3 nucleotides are TGTGCCAGCAGCCCACCGGACAGGGGAGCTTTCTTT.

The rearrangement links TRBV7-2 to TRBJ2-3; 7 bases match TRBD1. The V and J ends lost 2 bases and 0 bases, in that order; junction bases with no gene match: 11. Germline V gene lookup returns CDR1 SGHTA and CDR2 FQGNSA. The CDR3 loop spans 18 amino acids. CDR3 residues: CASSLKGTEGQSTDTQYF. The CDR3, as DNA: TGTGCCAGCAGCTTAAAGGGGACAGAAGGACAGAGCACAGATACGCAGTATTTT.

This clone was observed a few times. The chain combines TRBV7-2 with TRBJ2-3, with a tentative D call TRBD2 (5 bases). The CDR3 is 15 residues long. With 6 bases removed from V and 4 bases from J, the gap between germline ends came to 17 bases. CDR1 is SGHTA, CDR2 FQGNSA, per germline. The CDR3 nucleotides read TGTGCCAGCAGGATGAAAACGGGAAAGGCAGATACGCAGTATTTT. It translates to CASRMKTGKADTQYF.